This paragraph reports one T cell receptor (beta chain). Deletions cut 9 bases from V and 6 bases from J, with 12 bases between. Germline V gene lookup returns CDR1 LNHDA and CDR2 SQIVND (reference sequence). This CDR3 has 12 residues. These data are taken from a study of cytomegalovirus exposure and HLA in healthy donors. Study information: Just over 80% of around 400 genotyped donors fell in the Caucasian-associated ancestry cluster.

All donors participated as healthy donors of bone marrow. PCR amplification relied on 60 Vbeta primers (plus 13 Jbeta primers). Under the authors' procedure: It was a later analysis that counted 83 million or so unique TCR beta chains, of which 9 million to 13 million were shared. Produced via immunoSEQ multiplex PCR; TCRdb's table is partial and in-frame only. V and J calls and clone size are given by that table; D and trimming were obtained from the DNA. This table holds more than 110,000 clones, 80% found once. The TCR sequence derives from a female donor in good health and CMV-seronegative. The chain links TRBV19 to TRBJ1-5, with D possibly matching TRBD1 (6 bases). The sequenced sample was PBMCs. The CDR3 DNA sequence: TGTGCCAGCGAAACAGGGAGTCAGCCCCAGCATTTT. This gives the protein CASETGSQPQHF. Based on the CDR3 plus reference TRBV19 and TRBJ1-5, the full variable domain is DGGITQSPKYLFRKEGQNVTLSCEQNLNHDAMYWYRQDPGQGLRLIYYSQIVNDFQKGDIAEGYSVSREKKESFPLTVTSAQKNPTAFYLCASETGSQPQHFGDGTRLSIL.